This entry features one T cell receptor beta chain sequence. This sample stems from a study of radiotherapy plus CTLA-4 blockade in lung cancer. Clones were sequenced by immunoSEQ multiplex PCR, and TCRdb holds only the in-frame ones, with some missing. This sample has 90,000 to 130,000 clones, with approximately 80% found just once. The receptor was derived from a human donor with non-small cell lung cancer that progressed on radiotherapy plus ipilimumab. Some clones in this sample may be carry-over from other donors' samples. The sequences come from peripheral blood, collected from a patient treated with radiotherapy plus ipilimumab.

CDR3 DNA sequence: TGTGCCAGCAGCGGTAACGGACGGCCCTCCGGGAGGTACGAGCAGTACTTC. It specifies CASSGNGRPSGRYEQYF. V usage is TRBV21-1 and J usage is TRBJ2-7; TRBD2, as called in the table, went unchecked against the DNA. TRBV21-1 is assigned pseudogene status. This CDR3 comprises 17 residues.